The 19 T cell receptor beta chains listed next were all sequenced from one sample in a study of T cells expressing NK-cell markers. Each CDR3 protein gets one entry in TCRdb, which reprocessed the 5' RACE reads and gives no DNA. Its listing shows approximately 460,000 distinct CDR3 sequences. Sequenced material: blood T cells: a sorted CD56 or NKG2C T cell subset, CD4+ or CD8+ T cells, or bulk PBMC T cells (not recorded which). The receptors were gathered from a woman aged 18 to 75 in good health.

This sequence joins TRBV19 and TRBJ1-5; the TRBD1 assignment by TCRdb is unverifiable without DNA. The CDR3 is 17 amino acids. Per germline, CDR1 LNHDA and CDR2 SQIVND (reference sequence). The CDR3 sequence: CASTPHGGGYSNQPQHF.

This rearrangement joins TRBV28 to TRBJ2-1; absent DNA, TCRdb's TRBD1 call cannot be checked. The CDR3 loop spans 14 amino acids. Germline assignment: CDR1 MDHEN and CDR2 SYDVKM. Here the CDR3 reads CASSTRQGRDEQFF.

This chain links TRBV6-1 with TRBJ1-2. The germline V gene encodes CDR1 MNHNS and CDR2 SASEGT. This CDR3 comprises 16 residues. The CDR3 loop is CATRDRGPHPFSGYTF.

V is TRBV9 and J is TRBJ2-7; there is no DNA to check the TCRdb D call of TRBD2. The germline V gene has CDR1 SGDLS and CDR2 YYNGEE. CDR3 length equals 14 residues. This chain's CDR3 is CASSVDSGFREQYF.

This chain connects TRBV6-4 to TRBJ2-1. Germline V gene lookup returns CDR1 MRHNA and CDR2 SNTAGT. CDR3 length equals 15 residues. The CDR3 protein is CASSEWAEPYNEQFF.

This sequence joins TRBV6-2 or TRBV6-3 and TRBJ2-2; TCRdb proposes TRBD1, but this gene call is untestable without DNA. This CDR3 contains 16 residues. Germline CDR1 MNHEY, CDR2 SVGEGT. CDR3 loop: CASSSMRTGTTGELFF.

The V gene is TRBV29-1, the J gene TRBJ2-2; the TCRdb D gene call, TRBD2, has no DNA to confirm it. Germline lookup yields CDR1 SQVTM and CDR2 ANQGSEA. The CDR3 totals 14 residues. The CDR3 is CSVVSSVNTGELFF.

The chain has TRBV10-3 and TRBJ2-4; the TRBD1 assignment by TCRdb is unverifiable without DNA. The germline CDR1 and CDR2 sequences are ENHRY and SYGVKD. The CDR3 contains 12 residues. The CDR3 loop reads CAISATENIQYF.

The chain employs TRBV7-6 and TRBJ2-3; with no DNA, the TCRdb D assignment of TRBD1 cannot be verified. The germline V gene encodes CDR1 SGHVS and CDR2 FNYEAQ. CDR3 length equals 16 residues. CDR3 in amino acids: CASSSGQETSTDTQYF.

The rearrangement links TRBV6-5 to TRBJ2-2; TCRdb gives TRBD2 as the D gene, but with no DNA this cannot be confirmed. CDR3 length equals 15 residues. CDR1 MNHEY and CDR2 SVGAGI come from the germline V gene. The CDR3 region is CASSYRRAQTGELFF.

The chain has TRBV5-1 and TRBJ2-3; the D gene TCRdb calls, TRBD1, cannot be checked with no DNA. Germline CDR1 and CDR2: SGHRS and YFSETQ. The CDR3 is 15 residues long. Here the CDR3 reads CASSWGGQGTDTQYF.

This chain links TRBV9 with TRBJ2-5; TCRdb outputs TRBD2, but without DNA this stays unchecked. The CDR3 consists of 15 residues. Germline V gives CDR1 SGDLS, CDR2 YYNGEE. CDR3 in amino acids: CASSVDGGPGETQYF.

The genes are TRBV6-1 and TRBJ2-7; TCRdb gives TRBD1 as the D gene, but with no DNA this cannot be confirmed. Germline-derived CDR1 and CDR2 are MNHNS and SASEGT. The length of the CDR3 is 16 residues. This chain's CDR3 is CASRPRYTGVGYEQYF.

The rearrangement uses TRBV2 and TRBJ2-1; TCRdb calls TRBD2, which cannot be checked without DNA. The germline CDR1 and CDR2 sequences are SNHLY and FYNNEI. The CDR3 consists of 11 residues. The CDR3 sequence: CASRRRDEQFF.

The chain recombines TRBV6-2 or TRBV6-3 with TRBJ2-1; as DNA is missing, the TRBD2 call by TCRdb cannot be tested. The CDR3 runs to 17 residues. In germline, CDR1 is MNHEY, CDR2 SVGEGT. CDR3 sequence: CASSSGLAGLPYNEQFF.

The V call is TRBV29-1, the J call TRBJ2-1; as DNA is missing, the TRBD2 call by TCRdb cannot be tested. CDR3 length: 14 amino acids. CDR1 and CDR2 (germline): SQVTM, ANQGSEA. The CDR3 sequence: CSVEEGLEYNEQFF.

The rearrangement links TRBV6-5 to TRBJ2-3; TCRdb picks TRBD2, but there is no DNA to check that call. CDR1 and CDR2 (germline): MNHEY, SVGAGI. The CDR3 consists of 18 residues. This CDR3 reads CASGFRALRESFTDTQYF.

CDR3 in amino acids: CASSQDGVWGANVLTF. The chain joins TRBV4-1 to TRBJ2-6. Germline V gives CDR1 MGHRA, CDR2 YSYEKL. This CDR3 is 16 amino acids long.

This chain links TRBV6-1 with TRBJ1-3. Germline V CDR1 and CDR2: MNHNS, SASEGT. CDR3 size: 17 residues. CDR3 in amino acids: CASSLKGVVTGGNTIYF.